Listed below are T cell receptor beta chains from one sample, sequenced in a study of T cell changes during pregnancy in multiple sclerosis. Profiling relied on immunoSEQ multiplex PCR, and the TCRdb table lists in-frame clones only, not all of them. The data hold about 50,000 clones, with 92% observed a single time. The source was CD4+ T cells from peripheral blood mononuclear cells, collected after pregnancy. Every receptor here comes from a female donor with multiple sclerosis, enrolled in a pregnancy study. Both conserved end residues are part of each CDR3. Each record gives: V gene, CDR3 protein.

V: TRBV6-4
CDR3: CASSVLRQGRGTGELFF

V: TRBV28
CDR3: CASSLREPQHF

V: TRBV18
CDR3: CASSPNLGTEAFF

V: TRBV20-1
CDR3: CSAFRSETQYF

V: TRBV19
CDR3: CASNARRRADTQYF

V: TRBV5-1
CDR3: CASSSSGGNTEAFF

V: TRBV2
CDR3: CASTGIGQPQHF

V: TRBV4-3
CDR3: CASSLGGLAGGEQFF

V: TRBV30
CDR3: CAWSGDSPGTEAFF

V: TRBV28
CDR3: CASSLGPGGEDTQYF

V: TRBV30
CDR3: CAWGGKGSPGGDTQYF

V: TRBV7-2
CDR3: CASRPTGIRGYTF

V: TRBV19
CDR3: CASSIRGISGRNSGNTIYF

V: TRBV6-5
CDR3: CASSSSPREQYF

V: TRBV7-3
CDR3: CASSLGGGNTEAFF

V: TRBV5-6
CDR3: CASSGGTRSNQPQHF

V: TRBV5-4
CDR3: CASSLETGDLTGYTF

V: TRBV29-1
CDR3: CSVRQVVLETQYF

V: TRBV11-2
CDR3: CASSSRTGRGTYEQYF

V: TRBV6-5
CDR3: CASSYADRGYGYTF

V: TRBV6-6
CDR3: CASRAVQGFLDTEAFF

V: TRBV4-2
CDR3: CASSKISRGGDYGYTF

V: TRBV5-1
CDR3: CASSFDGIQGAGSYEQYF

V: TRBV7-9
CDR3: CASSAGQETQYF

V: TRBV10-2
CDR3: CASSGDRGGLTDTQYF

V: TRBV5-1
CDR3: CASRKAESTDTQYF

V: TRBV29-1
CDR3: CSVAPGSGEKLFF

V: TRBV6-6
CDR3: CASSFESGFAFF

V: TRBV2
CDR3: CASSAGVWDQPQHF

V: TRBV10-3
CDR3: CAISGGLAAYNEQFF

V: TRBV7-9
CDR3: CASSLQISYNEQFF

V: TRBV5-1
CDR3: CASSLGGDFNYGYTF

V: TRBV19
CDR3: CASSITDRPSTHYGYTF

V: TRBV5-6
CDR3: CASSLGRDWTQYF

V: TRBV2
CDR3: CASSGDRSIQPQHF

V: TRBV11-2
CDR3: CASSLGRGLNTEAFF

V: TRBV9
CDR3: CASSVTPGSEAFF

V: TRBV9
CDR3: CASSVHLGTSAVYEQYF

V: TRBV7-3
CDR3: CASSLDRNTEAFF

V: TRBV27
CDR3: CASSPLGTSGRGAEQYF

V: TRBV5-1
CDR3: CASSLSGSSNEQYF

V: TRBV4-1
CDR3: CASSQHRAYEQYF

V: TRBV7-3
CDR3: CASRGTDRAGANVLTF

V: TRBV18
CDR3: CASSLDRDLNEQFF

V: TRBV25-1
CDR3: CATEGGVNTEAFF

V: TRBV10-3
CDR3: CASSSTGDPYEQYF

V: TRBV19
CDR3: CASGQTNTGELFF

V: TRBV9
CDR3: CASSAAGTSYNEQFF

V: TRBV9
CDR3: CASSVDWRGTYEQYF

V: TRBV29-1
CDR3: CSVVFSGAYSYEQYF

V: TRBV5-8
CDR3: CASSPWASGSTDTQYF

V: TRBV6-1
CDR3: CASSKTGAGNTIYF